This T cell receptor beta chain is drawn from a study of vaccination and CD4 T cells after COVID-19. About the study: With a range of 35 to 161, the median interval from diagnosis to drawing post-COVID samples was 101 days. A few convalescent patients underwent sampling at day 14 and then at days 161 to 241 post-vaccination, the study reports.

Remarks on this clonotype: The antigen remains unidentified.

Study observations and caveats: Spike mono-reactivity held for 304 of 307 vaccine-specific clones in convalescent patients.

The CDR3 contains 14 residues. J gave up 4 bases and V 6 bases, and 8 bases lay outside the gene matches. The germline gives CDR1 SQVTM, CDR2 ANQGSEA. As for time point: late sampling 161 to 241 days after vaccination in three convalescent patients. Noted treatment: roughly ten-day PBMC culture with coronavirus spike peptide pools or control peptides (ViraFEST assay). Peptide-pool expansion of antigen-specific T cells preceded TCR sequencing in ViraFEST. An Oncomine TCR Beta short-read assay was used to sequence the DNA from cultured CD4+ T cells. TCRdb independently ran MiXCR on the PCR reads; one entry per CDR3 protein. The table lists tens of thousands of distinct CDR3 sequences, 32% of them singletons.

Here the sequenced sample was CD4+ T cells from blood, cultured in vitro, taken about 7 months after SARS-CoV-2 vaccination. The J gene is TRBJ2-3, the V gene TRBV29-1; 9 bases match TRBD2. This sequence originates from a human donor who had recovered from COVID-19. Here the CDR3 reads CSVAGTSLSDTQYF. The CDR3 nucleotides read TGCAGCGTAGCAGGGACTAGCTTATCAGATACGCAGTATTTT.